Shown below are 4 T cell receptor beta chains from a single sample sequenced in a study of blood T cell repertoires in COVID-19. This table comes from immunoSEQ multiplex PCR, and its TCRdb copy is limited to in-frame clones, with some not included. The repertoire includes approximately 150,000 clones, about nine tenths of them detected once, and 1.5% to 2% sits in the top ten. Sequencing input: peripheral blood. The source of these receptors is a woman between 50 and 59 years old with acute or convalescent COVID-19.

The gene calls are TRBV3-1 (or the pseudogene TRBV3-2) and TRBJ1-1; D is unclear. V lost 10 bases and J 0 bases, leaving 12 bases between the germline ends. The CDR3 totals 13 residues. Germline-derived CDR1 and CDR2 are LGHDT and YNNKEL (reference sequence). CDR3 bases: TGTGCCACCAAGAGCGAGCTGAACACTGAAGCTTTCTTT. This codes for CATKSELNTEAFF.

As to this clone: At one end the junction does not follow the germline gene, possibly because of a read error. The chain joins TRBV30 to TRBJ1-3; no definite D call. Germline V CDR1 and CDR2: GTSNPN, SVGIG (reference sequence). This CDR3 is 13 amino acids long. Here the CDR3 reads CVWSVYSGNTIYF. For the CDR3, the DNA is TGTGTCTGGAGTGTTTATTCTGGAAACACCATATATTTT.

The chain links TRBV6-2 or TRBV6-3 to TRBJ1-5; 7 nucleotides agree with TRBD1. Trimming at V came to 2 bases and at J to 0 bases, leaving 1 base not matched to a gene. CDR1 and CDR2 from the germline V gene are MNHEY and SVGEGT. The CDR3 contains 15 residues. Here the CDR3 DNA reads TGTGCCAGCAGTTACGCAGGGGGTAGCAATCAGCCCCAGCATTTT. Encoded protein: CASSYAGGSNQPQHF.

This chain connects TRBV6-2 or TRBV6-3 to TRBJ1-1, with D possibly being TRBD1 (6 bases). In germline, CDR1 is MNHEY, CDR2 SVGEGT. This CDR3 spans 13 amino acids. The ends were cut back, 3 bases at V and 7 bases at J, with 12 bases in the middle. CDR3: CASSYSPQGEAFF. As DNA, the CDR3 is TGTGCCAGCAGTTATTCTCCACAGGGTGAAGCTTTCTTT.